This paragraph covers one T cell receptor (beta chain) sequence. This entry is derived from a study of technical replicates of blood from a handful of donors. Sequencing was performed with immunoSEQ multiplex PCR; in TCRdb, only in-frame clones are kept and a portion is missing. This sample has 70,000 or so clones, with 88% found just once. The origin of this receptor is a human donor in good health. Some clones in this sample may be carry-over from other donors' samples. Sequenced sample: PBMCs.

The CDR3 loop reads CASSPTVSNQPQHF. For the CDR3, the DNA is TGTGCCAGCAGTCCGACAGTTAGCAATCAGCCCCAGCATTTT. The rearrangement joins TRBV27 to TRBJ1-5, with D perhaps matching TRBD1 (5 bases). The CDR3 totals 14 residues. Looked up from germline, CDR1 is MNHEY and CDR2 is SMNVEV (reference sequence). V lost 5 bases and J 0 bases, leaving 8 bases between the germline ends.